These 20 T cell receptor beta chains were sequenced from one sample in a study of beta chain features in type 1 diabetes. Their antigens remain unidentified. The entirety of the isolated RNA underwent reverse transcription, so expressed TCRB transcripts were sequenced. Method: immunoSEQ multiplex PCR; TCRdb's copy keeps in-frame clones and lacks some. The sample holds 20,000 to 30,000 clones, roughly 53% seen once. Study-level results: Shortening that was moderate but significant affected the TCRB CDR3s of Type 1 diabetes patients in all four CD4+ subsets.

Sequences were obtained from stem cell memory CD4+ T cells from blood. The receptor source for this set is a young man with type 1 diabetes.

In regard to this clone: A read error may account for a junction end that differs from germline. The V and J genes are TRBV7-9 and TRBJ1-1; D gene uncertain. The germline V gene has CDR1 SEHNR and CDR2 FQNEAQ (reference sequence). CDR3 size: 15 residues. CDR3 amino acids: CASILGSWAVTEAFF. The CDR3 coding sequence is TGTGCCAGCATCTTAGGTAGTTGGGCAGTGACTGAAGCTTTCTTT.

V usage is TRBV5-1 and J usage is TRBJ2-1, with TRBD1 identical over 7 bases. The ends lost 4 bases at V and 6 bases at J; junction bases unmatched: 7. CDR1 and CDR2 (germline): SGHRS, YFSETQ. The CDR3 has 14 residues. The CDR3: CASSPGGSVNEQFF. The CDR3 DNA follows: TGCGCCAGCAGCCCAGGGGGATCCGTCAATGAGCAGTTCTTC. The whole variable domain, filled in from reference TRBV5-1 and TRBJ2-1, reads KAGVTQTPRYLIKTRGQQVTLSCSPISGHRSVSWYQQTPGQGLQFLFEYFSETQRNKGNFPGRFSGRQFSNSRSEMNVSTLELGDSALYLCASSPGGSVNEQFFGPGTRLTVL.

This clone has more than one count but fewer than ten. DNA of the CDR3: TGTGCCAGCAGCGGCGGCGATAGCAATCAGCCCCAGCATTTT. Protein: CASSGGDSNQPQHF. V is TRBV7-8 and J is TRBJ1-5; D is ambiguous. V was clipped by 5 bases and J by 0 bases, with 8 bases between them. Germline-derived CDR1 and CDR2 are SGHVS and FQNEAQ. The length of the CDR3 is 14 residues.

This clone was seen a few times. The CDR3 sequence: CASSPSVEEFF. The CDR3 nucleotides read TGTGCCAGCAGTCCCAGTGTGGAGGAGTTCTTC. V and J are TRBV7-2 and TRBJ2-1; a possible D gene is TRBD2 (5 bases). With 6 bases removed from V and 14 bases from J, the gap between germline ends came to 14 bases. This CDR3 has 11 residues. Germline V gives CDR1 SGHTA, CDR2 FQGNSA.

The rearrangement links TRBV10-3 to TRBJ2-1; 9 bases are a match to TRBD2. With 10 bases clipped from V and 0 bases from J, the junction kept 7 bases outside the gene matches. CDR3 length: 15 amino acids. The germline gives CDR1 ENHRY, CDR2 SYGVKD. This chain's CDR3 is CATRLADSSYNEQFF. The DNA for the CDR3 is TGTGCCACCAGACTAGCGGACAGCTCCTACAATGAGCAGTTCTTC.

J is TRBJ1-6 and V is TRBV27; 7 nucleotides match TRBD1. The CDR3 consists of 15 residues. The germline V gene encodes CDR1 MNHEY and CDR2 SMNVEV (reference sequence). V lost 5 bases and J lost 6; bases outside the gene matches: 7. The CDR3 spells CASSARNRGNSPLHF. The CDR3 region has the DNA TGTGCCAGCAGTGCCCGGAACAGGGGTAATTCACCCCTCCACTTT.

This clone was counted a single time. The CDR3 here is CASSSEILLAKNIQYF. DNA of the CDR3: TGCGCCAGCAGCTCTGAAATACTCTTAGCCAAAAACATTCAGTACTTC. The chain carries TRBV5-1 and TRBJ2-4; D is uncertain. Trimming pared 3 bases from V and 0 bases from J, leaving 13 bases between. CDR3 length: 16 residues. Germline V lookup: CDR1 SGHRS, CDR2 YFSETQ.

The chain carries TRBV2 and TRBJ1-2; the match to TRBD1 covers 8 bases. J lost 4 bases, V lost 4 bases, and 5 bases had no gene match. Germline V CDR1 and CDR2: SNHLY, FYNNEI. This CDR3 spans 14 amino acids. CDR3 residues: CASSAGQGPYGYTF. In nucleotides, the CDR3 is TGTGCCAGCAGTGCCGGACAGGGCCCCTATGGCTACACCTTC.

The CDR3 sequence: CASSFKSYEQYF. DNA for the CDR3: TGTGCCAGCAGCTTCAAGTCCTACGAGCAGTACTTC. The V call is TRBV13, the J call TRBJ2-5; D unresolved. The J call is in doubt because the DNA end fits TRBJ2-7 better. Germline V gives CDR1 PRHDT, CDR2 FYEKMQ (reference sequence). The CDR3 sequence is 12 residues long.

This rearrangement joins TRBV29-1 to TRBJ2-7; D gene ambiguous. The V gene lost 6 bases and the J gene lost 2 bases, with 8 bases spanning the gap. The CDR3 is 11 amino acids. Germline V gene data show CDR1 as SQVTM and CDR2 as ANQGSEA. DNA for the CDR3: TGCAGCGTGACCGACACCTACGAGCAGTACTTC. Translated, it gives CSVTDTYEQYF.

This clone showed up just a few times. This chain links TRBV4-1 with TRBJ2-3; 8 bases map to TRBD2. This CDR3 is 14 amino acids long. With 6 bases clipped from V and 7 bases from J, the junction kept 9 bases outside the gene matches. Germline V gene sequence: CDR1 MGHRA, CDR2 YSYEKL. CDR3: CASSPSGGFNTQYF. The CDR3 DNA sequence: TGCGCCAGCAGTCCGAGCGGGGGATTTAATACGCAGTATTTT.

The V gene is TRBV7-9, the J gene TRBJ2-7, with a possible D match to TRBD1 (6 bases). CDR3 length equals 15 residues. Deletions cut 2 bases from V and 3 bases from J, with 14 bases between. Per germline, CDR1 SEHNR and CDR2 FQNEAQ (reference sequence). The chain's CDR3 is CASSLWDPGVYEQYF. The CDR3 region has the DNA TGTGCCAGCAGCTTATGGGACCCAGGGGTCTACGAGCAGTACTTC.

The chain employs TRBV19 and TRBJ2-3; TRBD2 matches at 8 bases. V shed 6 bases, J shed 0 bases, and the junction held 5 bases outside the gene matches. CDR3 length: 15 amino acids. Germline V gene sequence: CDR1 LNHDA, CDR2 SQIVND (reference sequence). The CDR3 protein is CASSPTSESTDTQYF. CDR3 nucleotide sequence: TGTGCCAGTAGCCCGACTAGCGAGAGCACAGATACGCAGTATTTT.

CDR3 in DNA: TGCGCCAGCAGCCCCAGCGGGAGCCGGTCCAATGAGCAGTTCTTC. It translates to CASSPSGSRSNEQFF. The V gene is TRBV5-1, the J gene TRBJ2-1; 8 bases are a match to TRBD2. V gave up 4 bases and J gave up 6 bases; unmatched junction bases: 9. CDR1 and CDR2 (germline): SGHRS, YFSETQ. The CDR3 covers 15 residues.

This clone was observed a single time. The V call is TRBV6-5, the J call TRBJ1-1; D is ambiguous. This CDR3 region has 15 residues. CDR1 MNHEY and CDR2 SVGAGI come from the germline V gene. Trimming stripped 0 bases from V and 1 base from J, with 9 bases between. CDR3 sequence (DNA): TGTGCCAGCAGTTACTCGCCCGGGTCGAACACTGAAGCTTTCTTT. The encoded protein is CASSYSPGSNTEAFF.

The V call is TRBV2, the J call TRBJ2-7; 7 bases are a match to TRBD1. The V gene's germline CDR1 is SNHLY and CDR2 FYNNEI. The CDR3 consists of 13 residues. Trimming took 5 bases from V and 6 from J; bases not matched to a gene: 7. The CDR3: CASSTNRGTEQYF. The CDR3, as DNA: TGTGCCAGCAGTACAAACAGGGGCACCGAGCAGTACTTC. Complete variable domain (other parts from reference TRBV2 and TRBJ2-7): EPEVTQTPSHQVTQMGQEVILRCVPISNHLYFYWYRQILGQKVEFLVSFYNNEISEKSEIFDDQFSVERPDGSNFTLKIRSTKLEDSAMYFCASSTNRGTEQYFGPGTRLTVT.

The J gene is TRBJ2-1, the V gene TRBV25-1; 7 positions agree with TRBD1. V was pared by 3 bases and J by 3 bases, with 5 bases of the junction left unmatched. Germline CDR1 MGHDK, CDR2 SYGVNS. This CDR3 contains 15 residues. The CDR3 sequence is CASSEPGQVYNEQFF. CDR3 nucleotide sequence: TGTGCCAGCAGTGAGCCTGGACAGGTCTACAATGAGCAGTTCTTC.

The rearrangement links TRBV19 to TRBJ2-7; 10 bases are a match to TRBD1. Germline loops: CDR1 LNHDA, CDR2 SQIVND (reference sequence). Trimming at V came to 4 bases and at J to 4 bases, leaving 13 bases not matched to a gene. The CDR3 length is 17 residues. The CDR3 region is CASSRETPGQGQYEQYF. The CDR3 bases are TGTGCCAGTAGTAGGGAGACCCCGGGACAGGGGCAATACGAGCAGTACTTC.

V gene TRBV6-6 combines with J gene TRBJ1-5; 10 bases are a match to TRBD1. V lost 7 bases, J lost 11 bases, and 11 bases stayed unmatched. Germline lookup yields CDR1 MNHNY and CDR2 SVGAGI (reference sequence). The CDR3 is made up of 14 amino acids. CDR3 DNA sequence: TGTGCCAGCACTCCCGGACAGGGGGAGCGGTCCCAGCATTTT. It is translated as CASTPGQGERSQHF.

This chain links TRBV9 with TRBJ2-7, with D unclear. The germline CDR1 and CDR2 sequences are SGDLS and YYNGEE. There are 13 residues in the CDR3. Trimming shortened V by 3 bases and J by 5 bases, and 12 bases separated the two germline ends. The CDR3 DNA reads TGTGCCAGCAGCGCCCAGATGGAGAACGAGCAGTACTTC. This gives the protein CASSAQMENEQYF.